This record concerns one T cell receptor beta chain sequence. What this receptor recognizes is not known. Per-base quality was not reported, and no clone a single base away is much larger than it. The sample comes from a study of T-cell memory formation after mild COVID-19 (dated by TCRdb to the early 2020s). In the study overall: TCR sequence clusters from the two donors were largely donor specific. Two young, previously healthy adult volunteers, one female and one male, were included in the cohort. In a couple of donors, T-cell clones that expanded and contracted after mild COVID-19 were tracked by sequencing TCRalpha and TCRbeta repertoires over time. Here is what the overall study found, with its caveats: The detection of some responding clones in pre-infection memory suggests that pre-existing cross-reactive memory T cells joined the SARS-CoV-2 response. The study covered only a couple of mild cases, and larger cohorts including severe cases with pre-infection samples were considered necessary. From day 15 to 85, contracting clones showed balanced CD4/CD8 phenotypes, whereas a second wave of clones that expanded from day 15 to 37 leaned towards CD4+. Contracting CD4+ clones turned up mainly in the CM and EM memory subsets, whereas EMRA was where CD8+ clones were enriched. SARS-CoV-2 specificity of the second-wave clones peaking on day 37 was not confirmed.

Sequencing was performed on an Illumina NovaSeq 6000. Using 5'RACE with constant-segment primers, TCRalpha and TCRbeta cDNA libraries were constructed, with sample barcodes and unique molecular identifiers added in the process. Trizol reagent was used to extract RNA from every sample. Libraries were amplified in two PCR steps, with a second sample barcode and Illumina TruSeq adapters added in the second step. Sequencing of the libraries was done on an Illumina NovaSeq, producing 2 x 150 bp paired-end reads. As for the authors' bioinformatics: With migec v1.2.7, reads were demultiplexed and then collapsed into UMI-guided consensus sequences. With mixcr v2.1.11, UMI consensuses were aligned to TRA and TRB V and J templates and assembled into clonotypes. A clonotype was counted as expanded or contracted only if both edgeR and NoisET called the change significant, with noise models trained on biological replicates. For edgeR calls, a false discovery rate-adjusted p below 0.01 and a log2 fold-change threshold of 1 were applied. As an exploratory analysis of dynamics, max-normalized trajectories of the 1000 most abundant clonotypes were examined with PCA combined with hierarchical clustering. Separately sequenced CD4+ and CD8+ repertoires were used to assign the CD4 or CD8 phenotype of responding clones. The public sequencing data were trimmed at Q25 with fastp and processed into clonotypes with MiXCR by TCRdb, which kept only in-frame beta chains. Records with the same CDR3 protein are collapsed into one entry carrying the most frequent genes and DNA. The V and J calls were not made by the authors but by TCRdb's processing. This sample is represented by 50,000 to 70,000 distinct CDR3 sequences; 10% to 15% of them were singletons. Of the sample, around 23% is held by the ten largest clones.

Ficoll-Paque density gradient centrifugation was used to isolate PBMCs. Including cysteine and phenylalanine, the CDR3 has 17 amino acids. Only the CDR3 DNA is retained, 51 bases long and in frame from the first base. V is pared back by 0 bases and J by 7 bases, with 21 bases lying between the germline termini. The germline V gene (reference sequence) yields SEHNR for CDR1 and FQNEAQ for CDR2. This sequence was found in a man between 18 and 29 years old who had mild COVID-19 (a few samples of this study predate the infection). The sample titles of this study are shuffled in the database, so cell type and time point are left out; the donor was told from shared clones. Sample: PBMCs or a T cell subset sorted from them (not recorded which). The V gene is TRBV7-9 and the J gene is TRBJ1-2; the D region possibly corresponds to TRBD1 (6 bases align). The sequence in DNA is TGTGCCAGCAGCTTAGCGGGACACCTCTCGGGCCGCGGTGGCTACACCTTC. Its protein is CASSLAGHLSGRGGYTF.